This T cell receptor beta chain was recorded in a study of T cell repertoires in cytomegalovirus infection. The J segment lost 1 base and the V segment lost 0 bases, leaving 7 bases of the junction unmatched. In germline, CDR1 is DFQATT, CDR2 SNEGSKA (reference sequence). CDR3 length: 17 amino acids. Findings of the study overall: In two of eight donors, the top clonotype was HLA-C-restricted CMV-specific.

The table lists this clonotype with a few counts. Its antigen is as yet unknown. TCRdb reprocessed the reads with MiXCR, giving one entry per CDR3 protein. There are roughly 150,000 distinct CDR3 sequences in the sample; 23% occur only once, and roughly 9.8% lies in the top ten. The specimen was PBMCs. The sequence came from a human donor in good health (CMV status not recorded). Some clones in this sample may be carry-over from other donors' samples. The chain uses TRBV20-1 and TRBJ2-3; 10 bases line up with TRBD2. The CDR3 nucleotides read TGCAGTGCTAGAGATAGGGCTAGCGGGAGCCGCACAGATACGCAGTATTTT. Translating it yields CSARDRASGSRTDTQYF.